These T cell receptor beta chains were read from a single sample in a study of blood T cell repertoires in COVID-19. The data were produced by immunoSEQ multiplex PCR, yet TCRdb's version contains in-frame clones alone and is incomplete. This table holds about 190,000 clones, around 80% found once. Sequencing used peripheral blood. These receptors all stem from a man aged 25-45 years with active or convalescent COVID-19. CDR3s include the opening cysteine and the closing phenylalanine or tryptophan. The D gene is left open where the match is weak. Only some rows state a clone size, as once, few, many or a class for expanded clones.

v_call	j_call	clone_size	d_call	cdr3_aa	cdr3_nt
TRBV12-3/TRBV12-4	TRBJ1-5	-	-	CASSSLASQPQHF	TGTGCCAGCAGTTCGTTGGCCTCCCAGCCCCAGCATTTT
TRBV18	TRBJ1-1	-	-	CASSPVGGATHTEAFF	TGTGCCAGCTCACCCGTCGGGGGGGCAACCCACACTGAAGCTTTCTTT
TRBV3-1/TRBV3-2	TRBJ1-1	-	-	CASRRQSNTEAFF	TGTGCCAGCAGACGACAGTCCAACACTGAAGCTTTCTTT
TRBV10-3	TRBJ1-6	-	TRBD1	CAISGTGAGNSPLHF	TGTGCCATCAGTGGAACAGGGGCCGGGAATTCACCCCTCCACTTT
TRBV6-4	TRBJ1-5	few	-	CASSEYSNQPQHF	TGTGCCAGCAGCGAGTATAGCAATCAGCCCCAGCATTTT
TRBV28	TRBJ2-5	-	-	CASSSTGEGQETQYF	TGTGCCAGCAGTTCGACAGGTGAAGGTCAAGAGACCCAGTACTTC
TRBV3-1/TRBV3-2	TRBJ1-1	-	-	CASSQGTENTEAFF	TGTGCCAGCAGCCAAGGGACAGAGAACACTGAAGCTTTCTTT
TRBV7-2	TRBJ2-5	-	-	CASSLGLVRETQYF	TGTGCCAGCAGCTTAGGACTAGTGAGGGAGACCCAGTACTTC
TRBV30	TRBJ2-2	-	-	CARREQAKENTGELFF	TGTGCGAGGAGGGAACAGGCCAAGGAGAACACCGGGGAGCTGTTTTTT
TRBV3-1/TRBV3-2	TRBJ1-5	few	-	CASSPGGNQPQHF	TGTGCCAGCAGCCCCGGGGGGAATCAGCCCCAGCATTTT
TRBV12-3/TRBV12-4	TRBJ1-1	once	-	CASSFPAGDEAFF	TGTGCCAGCAGTTTCCCAGCGGGCGATGAAGCTTTCTTT
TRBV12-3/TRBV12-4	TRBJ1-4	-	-	CASSPGEKLFF	TGTGCCAGCAGTCCAGGTGAAAAACTGTTTTTT
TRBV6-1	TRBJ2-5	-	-	CASSEQNQETQYF	TGTGCCAGCAGTGAACAAAACCAAGAGACCCAGTACTTC
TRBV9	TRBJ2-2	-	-	CASSVGGAGTGELFF	TGTGCCAGCAGCGTAGGGGGAGCCGGCACCGGGGAGCTGTTTTTT
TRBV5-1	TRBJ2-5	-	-	CASSFRPGEQETQYF	TGCGCCAGCAGCTTTCGGCCAGGGGAGCAAGAGACCCAGTACTTC
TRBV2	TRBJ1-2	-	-	CASSYASGEMGYTF	TGTGCCAGCAGTTATGCATCCGGGGAAATGGGCTACACCTTC
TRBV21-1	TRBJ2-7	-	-	CASSNQRLAGGWEQYF	TGTGCCAGCAGCAACCAGCGACTAGCGGGTGGTTGGGAGCAGTACTTC
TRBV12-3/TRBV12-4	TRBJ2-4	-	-	CASSPGNGIQYF	TGTGCCAGCAGTCCAGGGAACGGCATTCAGTACTTC
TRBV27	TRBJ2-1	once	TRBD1	CASSTRPGQGINEQFF	TGTGCCAGCAGTACCCGACCGGGACAGGGGATTAATGAGCAGTTCTTC
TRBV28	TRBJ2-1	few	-	CASSLRLEQFF	TGTGCCAGCAGTTTACGTCTTGAGCAGTTCTTC
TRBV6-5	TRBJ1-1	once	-	CASSHLTENTEAFF	TGTGCCAGCAGCCACCTGACAGAGAACACTGAAGCTTTCTTT
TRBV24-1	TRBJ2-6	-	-	CATSDTSPSGANVLTF	TGTGCCACCAGTGATACGAGTCCGTCTGGGGCCAACGTCCTGACTTTC
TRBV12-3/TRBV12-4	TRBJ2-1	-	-	CASTRLYEQFF	TGTGCCAGCACCCGACTGTATGAGCAGTTCTTC
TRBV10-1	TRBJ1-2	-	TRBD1	CASPRDSLNYGYTF	TGCGCCAGCCCCCGGGACAGCCTTAACTATGGCTACACCTTC
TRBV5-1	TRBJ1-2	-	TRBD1	CASSLAWDRVVRGYTF	TGCGCCAGCAGCTTGGCATGGGACAGGGTTGTGCGAGGCTACACCTTC